These T cell receptor beta chains were read from a single sample in a study of blood T cell repertoires in COVID-19. Assay used: immunoSEQ multiplex PCR; TCRdb lists only in-frame clones, some missing. The data show fewer than 300,000 clones, more than 70% seen once. The specimen sequenced was peripheral blood. Receptors were obtained from a woman aged 50 to 65 with acute or convalescent COVID-19. Each CDR3 is given with its conserved first and last residue. The D gene is left open where the match is weak. Size tells how often a clone was seen (once, few, many) or the class of an expanded clone, and some rows leave it out.

clone_size j_call v_call d_call cdr3_aa cdr3_nt
- TRBJ2-2 TRBV6-6 - CASSYTRNTGELFF TGTGCCAGCAGTTACACCAGAAACACCGGGGAGCTGTTTTTT
- TRBJ2-1 TRBV27 TRBD2 CASSPLRGTSGRNEQFF TGTGCCAGCAGTCCACTTCGAGGGACTAGCGGGAGGAATGAGCAGTTCTTC
- TRBJ1-3 TRBV28 - CASSEGGFLGNTIYF TGTGCCAGCAGTGAAGGAGGGTTTTTAGGAAACACCATATATTTT
- TRBJ1-1 TRBV25-1 TRBD1 CASKDRGTEAFF TGTGCCAGCAAGGACAGGGGTACTGAAGCTTTCTTT
few TRBJ1-5 TRBV9 - CASSVKVGSYQHF TGTGCCAGCAGCGTAAAAGTCGGGAGTTACCAGCATTTT
- TRBJ1-2 TRBV6-4 TRBD1 CASSPRGQDHYGYTF TGTGCCAGCAGTCCCCGAGGACAGGACCACTATGGCTACACCTTC
- TRBJ1-6 TRBV14 TRBD1 CASSQEGGTGNSPLHF TGTGCCAGCAGCCAAGAAGGGGGGACAGGGAATTCACCCCTCCACTTT
many TRBJ1-6 TRBV5-4 - CASSLRGEPLHF TGTGCCAGCAGCTTGAGGGGTGAGCCCCTCCACTTT
- TRBJ2-2 TRBV6-5 - CASSPQGRFPGELFF TGTGCCAGCAGTCCGCAGGGGAGATTCCCCGGGGAGCTGTTTTTT
- TRBJ2-1 TRBV7-2 - CASSLLSPGEQFF TGTGCCAGCAGCTTACTCTCCCCGGGTGAGCAGTTCTTC
- TRBJ1-5 TRBV2 TRBD1 CASRLGQGTQHF TGTGCCAGCAGGCTCGGACAGGGAACCCAGCATTTT
- TRBJ2-3 TRBV3-1/TRBV3-2 TRBD2 CASSQGLAGATDTQYF TGTGCCAGCAGCCAGGGACTAGCGGGAGCGACAGATACGCAGTATTTT
- TRBJ1-6 TRBV5-1 - CASSFRDIYNSPLHF TGCGCCAGCAGCTTCAGGGACATCTATAATTCACCCCTCCACTTT
- TRBJ1-2 TRBV27 TRBD1 CASSSLTGRYDGYTF TGTGCCAGCAGTTCACTGACAGGGAGGTATGATGGCTACACCTTC
- TRBJ1-1 TRBV19 - CASSGGPKNTEAFF TGTGCCAGTAGTGGTGGGCCGAAGAACACTGAAGCTTTCTTT
- TRBJ1-5 TRBV2 TRBD1 CASSERGQGWASNQPQHF TGTGCCAGCAGTGAAAGGGGGCAGGGTTGGGCGAGCAATCAGCCCCAGCATTTT
- TRBJ2-1 TRBV24-1 TRBD2 CATSDSTPVASGLESEQFF TGTGCCACCAGTGATTCGACACCTGTCGCTAGCGGGTTAGAGTCTGAGCAGTTCTTC
- TRBJ2-1 TRBV29-1 TRBD2 CSVAPSGVRDEQFF TGCAGCGTTGCCCCTAGCGGGGTTCGGGATGAGCAGTTCTTC
- TRBJ2-7 TRBV9 - CASSVGARPPYEQYF TGTGCCAGCAGCGTAGGGGCTCGCCCCCCTTACGAGCAGTACTTC
- TRBJ2-1 TRBV13 TRBD2 CASSFGGRAYNEQFF TGTGCCAGCAGCTTCGGCGGGAGGGCTTACAATGAGCAGTTCTTC
- TRBJ1-2 TRBV7-2 TRBD1 CASSLYQGDYGYTF TGTGCCAGCAGCTTATATCAGGGGGACTATGGCTACACCTTC
- TRBJ1-5 TRBV6-5 - CASRNIQGSKPQHF TGTGCCAGCAGAAACATACAGGGTAGTAAGCCCCAGCATTTT
- TRBJ2-3 TRBV7-3 TRBD2 CASSPRTSADTQYF TGTGCCAGCAGCCCCCGGACTAGTGCAGATACGCAGTATTTT
few TRBJ1-4 TRBV30 - CAWSGGTTNEKLFF TGTGCCTGGAGCGGGGGGACAACTAATGAAAAACTGTTTTTT
- TRBJ1-6 TRBV19 - CASSTGNPPLHF TGTGCCAGTAGTACGGGTAACCCACCCCTCCACTTT
few TRBJ1-2 TRBV5-1 - CASSPRGGFPYGYTF TGCGCCAGCAGCCCCCGGGGAGGGTTCCCCTATGGCTACACCTTC
- TRBJ2-2 TRBV28 - CASSDAGQRNTGELFF TGTGCCAGCTCAGACGCGGGACAGAGGAACACCGGGGAGCTGTTTTTT
- TRBJ1-4 TRBV6-5 - CASSYRGREKLFF TGTGCCAGCAGTTATAGGGGCCGCGAAAAACTGTTTTTT
- TRBJ2-3 TRBV7-8 TRBD2 CASSRDAGPGTSGRVLGDTQYF TGTGCCAGCAGCCGAGACGCAGGACCCGGGACTAGCGGGAGAGTCCTAGGTGATACGCAGTATTTT
- TRBJ1-3 TRBV15 - CATSGHNPGFGPGNTIYF TGTGCCACCAGCGGACATAATCCGGGTTTTGGGCCTGGAAACACCATATATTTT
- TRBJ1-1 TRBV7-9 TRBD1 CASSLGGDSEAFF TGTGCCAGCAGCTTAGGAGGGGACAGTGAAGCTTTCTTT
- TRBJ1-2 TRBV29-1 - CSLWEGRVSNYGYTF TGCAGTCTTTGGGAGGGTAGGGTTTCTAACTATGGCTACACCTTC
few TRBJ2-7 TRBV9 TRBD1 CASRPGRTGVGEQYF TGTGCCAGCAGACCGGGTCGGACAGGGGTTGGCGAGCAGTACTTC
- TRBJ2-7 TRBV12-3/TRBV12-4 - CASRGDSYEQYF TGTGCCAGCAGAGGGGACTCCTACGAGCAGTACTTC
- TRBJ2-2 TRBV27 - CASSPLVTGVNTGELFF TGTGCCAGCAGTCCCCTAGTGACAGGCGTCAACACCGGGGAGCTGTTTTTT
- TRBJ2-3 TRBV18 TRBD2 CASSPLAGADTQYF TGTGCCAGCTCACCTCTAGCGGGAGCAGATACGCAGTATTTT
- TRBJ2-5 TRBV15 - CATSRDPGLAQETQYF TGTGCCACCAGCAGAGACCCGGGACTGGCTCAAGAGACCCAGTACTTC
- TRBJ2-2 TRBV25-1 - CASISFTGELFF TGTGCCAGCATTTCTTTCACCGGGGAGCTGTTTTTT
- TRBJ1-1 TRBV29-1 - CSASGEGTEAFF TGCAGCGCCTCAGGGGAAGGAACTGAAGCTTTCTTT
- TRBJ1-2 TRBV5-1 - CASSFQGNYGYTF TGCGCCAGCAGCTTTCAGGGGAACTATGGCTACACCTTC